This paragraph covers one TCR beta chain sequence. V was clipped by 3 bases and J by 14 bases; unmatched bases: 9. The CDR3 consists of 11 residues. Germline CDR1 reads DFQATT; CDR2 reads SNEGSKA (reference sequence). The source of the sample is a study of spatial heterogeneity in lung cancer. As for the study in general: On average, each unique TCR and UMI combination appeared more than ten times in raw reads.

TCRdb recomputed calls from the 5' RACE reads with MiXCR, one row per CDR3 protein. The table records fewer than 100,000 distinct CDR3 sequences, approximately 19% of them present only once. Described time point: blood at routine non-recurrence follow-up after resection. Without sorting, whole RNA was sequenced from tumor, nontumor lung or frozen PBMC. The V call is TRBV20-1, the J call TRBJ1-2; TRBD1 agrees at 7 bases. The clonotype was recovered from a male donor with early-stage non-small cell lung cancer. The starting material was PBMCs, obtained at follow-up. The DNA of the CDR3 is TGCAGTGCTAGTCCTCTACAGGGGATAACCTTC. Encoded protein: CSASPLQGITF.